This T cell receptor beta chain emerged from a study of patients and donors after allogeneic stem cell transplantation. Trimming left V 0 bases short and J 6 bases short, with 16 bases between. Germline lookup yields CDR1 MNHEY and CDR2 SVGAGI. CDR3 length equals 16 residues. MiXCR, run by TCRdb on the RT-PCR reads, gives a single entry per CDR3 protein. The repertoire includes some 960,000 distinct CDR3 sequences, 15% to 20% of them detected once, and roughly 6% sits in the top ten. This receptor was taken from a human donor who was either an allogeneic HSCT recipient or a stem cell or donor lymphocyte infusion donor (not recorded which). It is not recorded whose cells these are; they may come from a transplant donor. Sequenced sample: blood, either unsorted or a sorted T cell fraction (not recorded which). The chain recombines TRBV6-5 with TRBJ2-3; tentative D call: TRBD1 (6 bases). For the CDR3, the DNA is TGTGCCAGCAGTTACTCCGGGACAATTGGGGAGGATACGCAGTATTTT. Translating gives CASSYSGTIGEDTQYF.